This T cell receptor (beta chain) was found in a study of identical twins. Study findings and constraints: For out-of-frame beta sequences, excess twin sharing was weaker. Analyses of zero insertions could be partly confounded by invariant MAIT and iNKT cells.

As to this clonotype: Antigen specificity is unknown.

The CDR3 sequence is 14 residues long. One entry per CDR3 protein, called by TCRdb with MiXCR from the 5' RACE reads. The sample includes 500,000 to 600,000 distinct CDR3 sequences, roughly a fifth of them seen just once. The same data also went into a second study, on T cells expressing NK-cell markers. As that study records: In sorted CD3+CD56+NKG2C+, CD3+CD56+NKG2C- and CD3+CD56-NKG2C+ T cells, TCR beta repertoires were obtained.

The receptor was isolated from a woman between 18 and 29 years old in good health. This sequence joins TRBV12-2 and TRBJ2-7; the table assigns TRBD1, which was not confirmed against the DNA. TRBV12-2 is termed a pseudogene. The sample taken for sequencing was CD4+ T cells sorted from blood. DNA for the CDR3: TGTGCAAGTCGCCCCCAGGGGATTACCTACGAGCAGTACTTC. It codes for CASRPQGITYEQYF.